The 20 T cell receptor beta chains given below trace back to one sample, sequenced in a study of beta chain features in type 1 diabetes. Their antigen targets remain unknown. Study results and limitations: All four CD4+ subsets of Type 1 diabetes patients contained TCRB CDR3s that were moderately but significantly shorter.

Expressed TCRB transcripts were sequenced because the entire RNA isolate underwent reverse transcription. Produced via immunoSEQ multiplex PCR; TCRdb's table is partial and in-frame only. The table lists 300,000 to 350,000 clones, around an eighth of them singletons, with nearly 0.015% in the top ten. The sample comprised naive CD4+ T cells from blood. Receptor source: a woman under 30 with type 1 diabetes.

This clone was seen a handful of times. V is TRBV7-2 and J is TRBJ1-1; a weak D match, TRBD1 (5 bases). The germline CDR1 and CDR2 sequences are SGHTA and FQGNSA. The V gene lost 1 base and the J gene lost 1 base, with 7 bases spanning the gap. The CDR3 loop spans 14 amino acids. The CDR3 DNA sequence: TGTGCCAGCAGCTTAGTAGGACAGAACACTGAAGCTTTCTTT. Residues: CASSLVGQNTEAFF. Together with reference TRBV7-2 and TRBJ1-1, the CDR3 gives the full variable domain: GAGVSQSPSNKVTEKGKDVELRCDPISGHTALYWYRQSLGQGLEFLIYFQGNSAPDKSGLPSDRFSAERTGGSVSTLTIQRTQQEDSAVYLCASSLVGQNTEAFFGQGTRLTVV.

V is TRBV7-3 and J is TRBJ2-3, with TRBD2 as a possible D gene (6 bases). V shed 5 bases and J shed 2 bases, with 14 bases lying between them. Germline loops: CDR1 SGHTA, CDR2 FQGTGA. The CDR3 sequence is 15 residues long. CDR3 region: CASSLSAGNTDTQYF. For the CDR3, the DNA is TGTGCCAGCAGCCTCTCGGCGGGGAACACAGATACGCAGTATTTT. Full variable domain (missing parts from reference TRBV7-3 and TRBJ2-3): GAGVSQTPSNKVTEKGKYVELRCDPISGHTALYWYRQSLGQGPEFLIYFQGTGAADDSGLPNDRFFAVRPEGSVSTLKIQRTERGDSAVYLCASSLSAGNTDTQYFGPGTRLTVL.

This chain links TRBV5-1 with TRBJ1-1; no firm D call. Germline CDR1 and CDR2: SGHRS and YFSETQ. This CDR3 contains 12 residues. The germline V and J ends were trimmed by 2 bases and 7 bases, with 9 bases remaining between them. This CDR3 reads CASSLDWSEAFF. CDR3 DNA sequence: TGCGCCAGCAGCTTAGACTGGAGTGAAGCTTTCTTT.

This clone was seen a handful of times. This chain connects TRBV5-4 to TRBJ1-5, with 7 bases that match TRBD1. The CDR3 is 15 residues long. Germline CDR1 SGHNT, CDR2 YYREEE (reference sequence). With V trimmed by 0 bases and J by 2 bases, 2 bases remained unmatched. This chain's CDR3 is CASSLGQGGNQPQHF. The CDR3 bases are TGTGCCAGCAGCTTGGGACAGGGTGGCAATCAGCCCCAGCATTTT.

This clone has just a few counts. The rearrangement links TRBV7-2 to TRBJ2-1; the match to TRBD2 covers 9 bases. V shed 5 bases, J shed 2 bases, and the junction held 7 bases outside the gene matches. This CDR3 is 16 amino acids long. In germline, CDR1 is SGHTA, CDR2 FQGNSA. CDR3 in amino acids: CASSLSGSGPYNEQFF. As DNA, the CDR3 is TGTGCCAGCAGCCTTAGCGGGAGTGGTCCCTACAATGAGCAGTTCTTC.

This clone was seen a handful of times. The chain is built from TRBV30 and TRBJ1-3; 7 nucleotides line up with TRBD1. The CDR3 length is 14 residues. V was pared by 2 bases and J by 5 bases, with 6 bases of the junction left unmatched. Looked up from germline, CDR1 is GTSNPN and CDR2 is SVGIG (reference sequence). The CDR3 DNA reads TGTGCCTGGAGTCGGAGGGACAGTCGAAACACCATATATTTT. Translated, it gives CAWSRRDSRNTIYF.

V gene TRBV10-3 combines with J gene TRBJ2-7; D call uncertain. This CDR3 region has 14 residues. From germline, CDR1 is ENHRY and CDR2 SYGVKD. Trimming removed 0 bases at V and 3 bases at J, with 9 bases between. CDR3 DNA: TGTGCCATCAGTGAGTCGATGGTCGGCTACGAGCAGTACTTC. This gives the protein CAISESMVGYEQYF.

The chain joins TRBV28 to TRBJ2-3; perhaps TRBD2 as D (6 bases). Germline V gene lookup returns CDR1 MDHEN and CDR2 SYDVKM. Trimming cost V 5 bases and J 5 bases, with 20 bases left between them. This CDR3 is 16 amino acids long. CDR3 sequence reads: CASSRAEGGFRDTQYF. The CDR3 DNA follows: TGTGCCAGCAGTCGCGCGGAGGGTGGGTTTCGAGATACGCAGTATTTT.

The gene calls are TRBV2 and TRBJ1-2; D gene ambiguous. The CDR3 consists of 16 residues. Germline loops: CDR1 SNHLY, CDR2 FYNNEI. The V and J ends lost 1 base and 0 bases respectively, with 12 bases between them. CDR3 sequence reads: CASSEGPAGTNYGYTF. The CDR3 nucleotides read TGTGCCAGCAGTGAAGGGCCCGCGGGGACTAACTATGGCTACACCTTC.

This clone was found a few times. This chain connects TRBV28 to TRBJ2-7; 11 nucleotides match TRBD1. V lost 4 bases, J lost 2 bases, and 4 bases stayed unmatched. Germline-derived CDR1 and CDR2 are MDHEN and SYDVKM. The CDR3 length is 15 residues. The CDR3 loop reads CASSSGTGGPYEQYF. In nucleotides, the CDR3 is TGTGCCAGCAGTTCCGGGACAGGGGGGCCCTACGAGCAGTACTTC.

The chain links TRBV14 to TRBJ2-3; no firm D call. Germline V lookup: CDR1 SGHDN, CDR2 FVKESK. Trimming removed 0 bases from V and 4 bases from J, with 5 bases in between. The CDR3 has 13 residues. The CDR3 DNA reads TGTGCCAGCAGCCAAGATCTTGCAGATACGCAGTATTTT. Translating gives CASSQDLADTQYF.

This clone was detected only a few times. The V gene is TRBV5-4, the J gene TRBJ2-7; TRBD1 matches at 7 bases. Germline lookup yields CDR1 SGHNT and CDR2 YYREEE (reference sequence). The CDR3 has 14 amino acids. The V gene end was trimmed by 1 base and the J gene end by 4 bases; junction bases not matched to a gene: 5. The CDR3 protein is CASSLFGQAYEQYV. The CDR3 nucleotides are TGTGCCAGCAGCTTGTTCGGACAGGCTTACGAGCAGTACGTC.

This clone has more than one count but fewer than ten. The chain carries TRBV7-9 and TRBJ2-5, with 9 bases aligning to TRBD2. V lost 3 bases, J lost 4 bases, and 3 bases stayed unmatched. This CDR3 comprises 14 residues. Germline assignment: CDR1 SEHNR and CDR2 FQNEAQ (reference sequence). CDR3 in DNA: TGTGCCAGCAGCTTGGGTAGCGGGAGAGAGACCCAGTACTTC. It encodes CASSLGSGRETQYF.

A few counts support this clone. This chain uses TRBV6-1 with TRBJ2-1, with D unresolved. The CDR3 totals 12 residues. Trimming left V 2 bases short and J 6 bases short, with 5 bases between. CDR1 is MNHNS, CDR2 SASEGT, per germline. This chain's CDR3 is CASSETTNEQFF. The CDR3 DNA reads TGTGCCAGCAGTGAAACTACCAATGAGCAGTTCTTC.

The sample holds a few counts of this clone. The rearrangement links TRBV20-1 to TRBJ2-1; D not resolved. The CDR3 runs 10 residues. V gave up 6 bases and J gave up 7 bases, with 7 bases separating them. Germline V gives CDR1 DFQATT, CDR2 SNEGSKA (reference sequence). CDR3 in amino acids: CSALRNEQFF. Written as DNA, the CDR3 is TGCAGTGCCCTCCGGAATGAGCAGTTCTTC.

The chain links TRBV2 to TRBJ1-5; weak D call: TRBD1 (6 bases). The CDR3 is 14 amino acids. CDR1 is SNHLY and CDR2 is FYNNEI in the germline V gene. V was shortened by 6 bases and J by 3 bases, with 12 bases between the two germline ends. The CDR3 is CASSLGGSNQPQHF. CDR3 coding DNA: TGTGCCAGCAGCCTAGGGGGATCCAATCAGCCCCAGCATTTT. The entire variable domain, with the rest obtained from reference TRBV2 and TRBJ1-5, is as follows: EPEVTQTPSHQVTQMGQEVILRCVPISNHLYFYWYRQILGQKVEFLVSFYNNEISEKSEIFDDQFSVERPDGSNFTLKIRSTKLEDSAMYFCASSLGGSNQPQHFGDGTRLSIL.

Only a few counts were recorded for this clone. The V call is TRBV5-4, the J call TRBJ1-1, with 7 bases identical to TRBD1. The CDR3 sequence is 14 residues long. Germline trimming cut 2 bases from V and 5 bases from J; bases unmatched to any gene: 6. The germline gives CDR1 SGHNT, CDR2 YYREEE (reference sequence). The CDR3 loop reads CASSLKRGRTEAFF. The CDR3 DNA reads TGTGCCAGCAGCTTAAAAAGGGGGCGGACTGAAGCTTTCTTT.

The gene calls are TRBV10-2 and TRBJ2-5; TRBD2 matches 9 bases. V lost 0 bases, J lost 5 bases, and 7 bases stayed unmatched. Per germline, CDR1 WSHSY and CDR2 SAAADI. The CDR3 loop spans 16 amino acids. The CDR3 DNA reads as TGCGCCAGCAGTGAGTCGAAGACTAGCGGAATGGAGACCCAGTACTTC. Translation gives CASSESKTSGMETQYF.

The J gene is TRBJ2-1, the V gene TRBV28; D might be TRBD2 (5 bases). V was trimmed by 7 bases and J by 7 bases, leaving 14 bases between them. This CDR3 region has 13 residues. Germline V gives CDR1 MDHEN, CDR2 SYDVKM. The CDR3 DNA follows: TGTGCCAGCAAGTTGGACTTACGGAATGAGCAGTTCTTC. This codes for CASKLDLRNEQFF. Drawing the rest from reference TRBV28 and TRBJ2-1, the complete variable domain is DVKVTQSSRYLVKRTGEKVFLECVQDMDHENMFWYRQDPGLGLRLIYFSYDVKMKEKGDIPEGYSVSREKKERFSLILESASTNQTSMYLCASKLDLRNEQFFGPGTRLTVL.

The rearrangement joins TRBV5-6 to TRBJ2-7; 9 bases agree with TRBD2. Losses at the gene ends were 0 bases for V and 5 bases for J; bases not matched to a gene: 6. Germline assignment: CDR1 SGHDT and CDR2 YYEEEE. The CDR3 extends over 15 amino acids. The CDR3 loop is CASSLGAGGLHEQYV. CDR3 in DNA: TGTGCCAGCAGCTTGGGAGCGGGAGGTCTGCACGAGCAGTACGTC.